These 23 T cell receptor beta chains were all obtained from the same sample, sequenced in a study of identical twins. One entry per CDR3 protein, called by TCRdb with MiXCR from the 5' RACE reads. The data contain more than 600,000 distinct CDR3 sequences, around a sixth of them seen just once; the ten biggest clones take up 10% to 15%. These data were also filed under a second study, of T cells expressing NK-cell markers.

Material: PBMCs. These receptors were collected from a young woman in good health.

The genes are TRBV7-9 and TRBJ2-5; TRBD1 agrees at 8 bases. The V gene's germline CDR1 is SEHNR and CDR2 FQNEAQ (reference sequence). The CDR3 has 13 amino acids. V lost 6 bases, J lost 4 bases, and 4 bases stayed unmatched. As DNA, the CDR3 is TGTGCCAGCAGATACGACAGGGGAGAGACCCAGTACTTC. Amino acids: CASRYDRGETQYF.

The CDR3 DNA reads TGTGCCAGCAGCGTATCTAGCGGGGGAGATACGCAGTATTTT. It translates to CASSVSSGGDTQYF. The gene calls are TRBV9 and TRBJ2-3, with TRBD2 matching over 10 bases. The CDR3 runs 14 residues. Germline values: CDR1 SGDLS, CDR2 YYNGEE. V was pared by 1 base and J by 5 bases, with 1 base of the junction left unmatched.

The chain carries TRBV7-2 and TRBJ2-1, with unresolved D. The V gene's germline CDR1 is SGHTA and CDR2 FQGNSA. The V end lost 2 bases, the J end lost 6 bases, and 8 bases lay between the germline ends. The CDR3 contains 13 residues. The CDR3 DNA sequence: TGTGCCAGCAGCTTACCCCCCTTCAATGAGCAGTTCTTC. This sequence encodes CASSLPPFNEQFF.

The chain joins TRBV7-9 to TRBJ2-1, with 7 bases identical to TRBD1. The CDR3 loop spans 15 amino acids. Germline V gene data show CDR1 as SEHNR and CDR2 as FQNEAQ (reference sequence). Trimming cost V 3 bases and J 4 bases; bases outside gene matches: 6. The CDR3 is CASSFNRGKYNEQFF. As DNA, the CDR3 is TGTGCCAGCAGCTTCAACAGGGGTAAATACAATGAGCAGTTCTTC.

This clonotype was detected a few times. CDR3 DNA sequence: TGTGCCAGCAGTCCCGACAGGGGGCTTTCACCCCTCCACTTT. It encodes CASSPDRGLSPLHF. The rearrangement links TRBV7-9 to TRBJ1-6, with TRBD1 identical over 10 bases. The junction had 5 bases not matched to a gene; V was cut back by 6 bases and J by 9 bases. Germline CDR1 is SEHNR and CDR2 is FQNEAQ (reference sequence). The CDR3 has 14 residues.

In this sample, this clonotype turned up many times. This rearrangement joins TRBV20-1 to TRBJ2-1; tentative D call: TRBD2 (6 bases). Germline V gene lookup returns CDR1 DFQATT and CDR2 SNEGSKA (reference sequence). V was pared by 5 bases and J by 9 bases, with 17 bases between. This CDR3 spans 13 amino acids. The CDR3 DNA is TGCAGTGCTTCGTCGGGCCTGGAGGGTGAGCAGTTCTTC. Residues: CSASSGLEGEQFF.

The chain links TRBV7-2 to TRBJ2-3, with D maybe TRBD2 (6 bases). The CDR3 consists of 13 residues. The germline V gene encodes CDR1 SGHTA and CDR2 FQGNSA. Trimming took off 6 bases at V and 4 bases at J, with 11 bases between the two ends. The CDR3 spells CASRPGVSDTQYF. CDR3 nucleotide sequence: TGTGCCAGCAGACCGGGGGTATCAGATACGCAGTATTTT.

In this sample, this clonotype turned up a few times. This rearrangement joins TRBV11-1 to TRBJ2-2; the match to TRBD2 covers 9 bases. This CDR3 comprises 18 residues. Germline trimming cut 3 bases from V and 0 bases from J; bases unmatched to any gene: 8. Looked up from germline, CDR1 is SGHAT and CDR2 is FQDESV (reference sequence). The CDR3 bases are TGTGCCAGCAGCTTTCCCGCGGGACTAGCAGCGAACACCGGGGAGCTGTTTTTT. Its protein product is CASSFPAGLAANTGELFF.

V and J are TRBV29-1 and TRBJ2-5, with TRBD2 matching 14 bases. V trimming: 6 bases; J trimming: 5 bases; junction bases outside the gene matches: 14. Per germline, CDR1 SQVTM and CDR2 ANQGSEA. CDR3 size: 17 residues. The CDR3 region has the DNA TGCAGCGTCGCGGGGGGACTAGCGGGAGTGTCCCGGGAGACCCAGTACTTC. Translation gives CSVAGGLAGVSRETQYF.

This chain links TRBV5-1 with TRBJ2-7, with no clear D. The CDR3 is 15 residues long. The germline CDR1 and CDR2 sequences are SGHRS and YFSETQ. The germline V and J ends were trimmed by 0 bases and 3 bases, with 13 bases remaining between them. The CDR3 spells CASSLERYTYYEQYF. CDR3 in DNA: TGCGCCAGCAGCTTGGAGAGGTACACGTACTACGAGCAGTACTTC.

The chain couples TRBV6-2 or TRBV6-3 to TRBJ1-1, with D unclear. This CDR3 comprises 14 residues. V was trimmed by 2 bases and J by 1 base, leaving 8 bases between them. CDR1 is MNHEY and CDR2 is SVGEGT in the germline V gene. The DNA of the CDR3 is TGTGCCAGCAGTTACCCCCGAGGGAACACTGAAGCTTTCTTT. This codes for CASSYPRGNTEAFF.

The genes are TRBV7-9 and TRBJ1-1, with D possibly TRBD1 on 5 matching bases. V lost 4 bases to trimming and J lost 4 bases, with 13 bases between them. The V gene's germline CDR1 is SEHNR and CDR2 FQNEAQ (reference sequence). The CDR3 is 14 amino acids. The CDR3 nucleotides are TGTGCCAGCAGCTCCCCGGGGGTGGGCACTGAAGCTTTCTTT. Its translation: CASSSPGVGTEAFF.

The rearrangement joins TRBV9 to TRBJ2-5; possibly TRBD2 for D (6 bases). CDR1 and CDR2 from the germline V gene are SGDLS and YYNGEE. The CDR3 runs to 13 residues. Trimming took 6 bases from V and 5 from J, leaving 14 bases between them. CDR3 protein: CASTPGDGETQYF. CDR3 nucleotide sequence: TGTGCCAGCACGCCGGGGGACGGGGAGACCCAGTACTTC.

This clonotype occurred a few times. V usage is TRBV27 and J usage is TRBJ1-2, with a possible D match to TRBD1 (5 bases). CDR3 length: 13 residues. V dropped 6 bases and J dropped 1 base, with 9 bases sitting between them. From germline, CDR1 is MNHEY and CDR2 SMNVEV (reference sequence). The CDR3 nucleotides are TGTGCCAGCAGGGGGGGAGATAACTATGGCTACACCTTC. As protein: CASRGGDNYGYTF.

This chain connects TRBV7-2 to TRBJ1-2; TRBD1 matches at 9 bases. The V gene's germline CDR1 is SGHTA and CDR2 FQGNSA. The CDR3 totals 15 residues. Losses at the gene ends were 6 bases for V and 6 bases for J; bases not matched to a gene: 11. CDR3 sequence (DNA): TGTGCCAGCAGACCTTTCGGACAGGGGAATGATGGCTACACCTTC. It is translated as CASRPFGQGNDGYTF.

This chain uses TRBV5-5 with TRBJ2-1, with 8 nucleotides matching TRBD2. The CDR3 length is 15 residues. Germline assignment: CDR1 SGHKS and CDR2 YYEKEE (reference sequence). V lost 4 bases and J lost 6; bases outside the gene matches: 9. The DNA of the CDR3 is TGTGCCAGCAGCCGAGTGTTAGCGGGGTCCAATGAGCAGTTCTTC. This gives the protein CASSRVLAGSNEQFF.

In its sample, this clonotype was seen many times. CDR3 in DNA: TGCAGTGCCCGCACCAGGGAGCTCACTGAAGCTTTCTTT. It specifies CSARTRELTEAFF. This sequence joins TRBV20-1 and TRBJ1-1; D is possibly TRBD1 (5 bases). CDR1 is DFQATT and CDR2 is SNEGSKA in the germline V gene (reference sequence). Between the trimmed V and J ends, which lost 6 bases and 4 bases, there was a span of 15 bases. There are 13 residues in the CDR3.

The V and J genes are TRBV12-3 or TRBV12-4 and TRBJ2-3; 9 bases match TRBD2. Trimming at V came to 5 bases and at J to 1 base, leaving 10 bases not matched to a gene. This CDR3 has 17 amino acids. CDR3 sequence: CASSPRRLAVGTDTQYF. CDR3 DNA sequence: TGTGCCAGCAGTCCACGCCGACTAGCGGTCGGCACAGATACGCAGTATTTT.

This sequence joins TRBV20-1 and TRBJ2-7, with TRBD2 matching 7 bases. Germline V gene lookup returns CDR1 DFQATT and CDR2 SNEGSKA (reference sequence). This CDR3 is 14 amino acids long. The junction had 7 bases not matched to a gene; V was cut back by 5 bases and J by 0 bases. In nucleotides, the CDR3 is TGCAGTGCTCCCCTAGCGGCGAGCTCCTACGAGCAGTACTTC. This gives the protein CSAPLAASSYEQYF.

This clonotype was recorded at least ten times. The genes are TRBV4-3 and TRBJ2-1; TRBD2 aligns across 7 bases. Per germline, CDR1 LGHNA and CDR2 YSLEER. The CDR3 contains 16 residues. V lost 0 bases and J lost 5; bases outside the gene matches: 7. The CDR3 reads CASSQEAGAGNNEQFF. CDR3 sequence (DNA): TGCGCCAGCAGCCAAGAGGCCGGAGCGGGGAACAATGAGCAGTTCTTC.

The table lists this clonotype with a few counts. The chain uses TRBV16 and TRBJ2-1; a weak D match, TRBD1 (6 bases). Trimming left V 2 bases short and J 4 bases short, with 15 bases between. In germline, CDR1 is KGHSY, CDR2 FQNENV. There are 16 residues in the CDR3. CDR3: CASSQVAQGNYNEQFF. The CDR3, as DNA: TGTGCCAGCAGCCAAGTTGCACAGGGAAATTACAATGAGCAGTTCTTC.

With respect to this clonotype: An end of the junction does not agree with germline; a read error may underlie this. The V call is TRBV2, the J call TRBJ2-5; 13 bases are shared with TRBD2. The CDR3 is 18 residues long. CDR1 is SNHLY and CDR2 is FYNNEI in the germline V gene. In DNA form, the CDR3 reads TGTACCAGCAGTCCACCACCCGGGACTAGCGGGATTCAAGAGACCCAGTACTTC. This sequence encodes CTSSPPPGTSGIQETQYF.

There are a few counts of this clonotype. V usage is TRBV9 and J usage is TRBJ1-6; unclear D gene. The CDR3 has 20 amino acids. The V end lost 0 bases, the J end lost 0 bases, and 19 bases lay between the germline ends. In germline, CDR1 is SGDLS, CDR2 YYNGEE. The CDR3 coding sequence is TGTGCCAGCAGCGTAGTAAGACAAACAGAACTGAGCTCCTATAATTCACCCCTCCACTTT. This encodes CASSVVRQTELSSYNSPLHF.